This T cell receptor beta chain was observed in a study of regulatory T cells in long-lasting Graves disease. General study findings and limits: Persistent cases favored TRBV28, TRBJ1-2 and TRBJ2-5.

According to the study, TCR beta libraries were built with iRepertoire HTBI primers and CDR3-region Arm-PCR. TCRdb called the multiplex PCR reads again in MiXCR, with one record for every CDR3 protein. The sample has about 430,000 distinct CDR3 sequences, about 15% seen once. This clonotype was seen ten or more times. Its antigen is not identified. CDR3 length: 13 residues. In germline, CDR1 is MDHEN, CDR2 SYDVKM. V dropped 6 bases and J dropped 7 bases, with 13 bases sitting between them. Time point given: newly diagnosed GD, antithyroid drugs for less than 3 months. TCR sequences were obtained from RNA taken from PBMCs. An endocrinology department located in Xi'an, China, was where the patients came from. The authors drew 7 to 10 milliliters of peripheral blood into EDTA tubes. These data are also associated with another study on T cells in Graves' hyperthyroidism and ophthalmopathy. That study reports: A set of HTBI primers served as the primers for a first-round RT-PCR of the TCR CDR3.

This clonotype originated in a woman aged 40 to 49 with Graves disease. The sequences come from peripheral blood mononuclear cells (PBMCs), collected at new diagnosis, from a patient treated with antithyroid drugs. V is TRBV28 and J is TRBJ2-1; D unresolved. CDR3 in DNA: TGTGCCAGCAGCTCCGGCAGAAGAAATGAGCAGTTCTTC. Protein product: CASSSGRRNEQFF.